These 30 T cell receptor beta chains originate from one sample sequenced in a study of shared clonotypes between healthy human individuals. The data were produced by immunoSEQ multiplex PCR, yet TCRdb's version contains in-frame clones alone and is incomplete. The sample records some 2.3 million clones, just over 90% being singletons. The source material was naive CD4+ T cells from PBMCs. The subset was: CD45RA+ positively selected. The receptors come from a man aged 18-30 years in good health. Some clones in this sample may be carry-over from other donors' samples.

The chain is built from TRBV7-9 and TRBJ1-4; possible D gene TRBD1, 5 bases. Looked up from germline, CDR1 is SEHNR and CDR2 is FQNEAQ (reference sequence). The CDR3 is 14 amino acids. V was pared by 6 bases and J by 6 bases, with 14 bases between. The CDR3 region has the DNA TGTGCCAGCAGATCCCGGGGCTCTGATGAAAAACTGTTTTTT. Translating it yields CASRSRGSDEKLFF.

The chain links TRBV5-8 to TRBJ1-5; 11 nucleotides agree with TRBD1. Germline assignment: CDR1 SGHTS and CDR2 YDEGEE. The CDR3 has 15 amino acids. Losses at the gene ends were 0 bases for V and 6 bases for J; bases not matched to a gene: 2. CDR3 amino acids: CASSLEGQGGQPQHF. Written as DNA, the CDR3 is TGTGCCAGCAGCTTGGAGGGACAGGGGGGTCAGCCCCAGCATTTT.

The chain uses TRBV7-2 and TRBJ2-7, with 7 bases matching TRBD1. Germline trimming cut 2 bases from V and 6 bases from J; bases unmatched to any gene: 13. Germline CDR1 reads SGHTA; CDR2 reads FQGNSA. The CDR3 is 16 amino acids. For the CDR3, the DNA is TGTGCCAGCAGCTTAAAGAGAACAGGGGTCGTGGTCGAGCAGTACTTC. This translates into CASSLKRTGVVVEQYF.

The chain joins TRBV5-4 to TRBJ1-2, with D maybe TRBD1 (5 bases). The CDR3 extends over 14 amino acids. V lost 1 base to trimming and J lost 8 bases, with 15 bases between them. In germline, CDR1 is SGHNT, CDR2 YYREEE (reference sequence). The CDR3 protein is CASSLKLDTAGYTF. The DNA of the CDR3 is TGTGCCAGCAGCTTGAAGCTGGACACCGCGGGCTACACCTTC.

J is TRBJ2-1 and V is TRBV4-3; 14 nucleotides agree with TRBD2. CDR1 is LGHNA and CDR2 is YSLEER in the germline V gene. This CDR3 is built from 18 residues. Losses at the gene ends were 2 bases for V and 0 bases for J; bases not matched to a gene: 3. The CDR3 coding sequence is TGCGCCAGCAGCCAATCCGGGACTAGCGGGAGCTCCTACAATGAGCAGTTCTTC. It is translated as CASSQSGTSGSSYNEQFF.

This chain joins TRBV6-5 and TRBJ2-3; 10 positions match TRBD2. Germline V gene data show CDR1 as MNHEY and CDR2 as SVGAGI. After removal of 2 bases from V and 1 base from J, the junction contained 3 bases not matched to a gene. The CDR3 is 16 amino acids. CDR3 residues: CASSYGGTSGTDTQYF. The CDR3 DNA reads TGTGCCAGCAGTTACGGCGGGACTAGCGGCACAGATACGCAGTATTTT.

CDR3 DNA sequence: TGTGCCAGCAGCCCCGGGGCAGCCTGGGGGCAGCCCCAGCATTTT. Translated, it gives CASSPGAAWGQPQHF. This sequence joins TRBV6-5 and TRBJ1-5; D might be TRBD1 (5 bases). There are 15 residues in the CDR3. Germline CDR1 reads MNHEY; CDR2 reads SVGAGI. V lost 6 bases to trimming and J lost 7 bases, with 19 bases between them.

This clone was counted a single time. The rearrangement links TRBV5-4 to TRBJ2-3; D gene uncertain. CDR1 is SGHNT, CDR2 YYREEE, per germline (reference sequence). Trimming cost V 1 base and J 2 bases, with 17 bases left between them. The CDR3 is 17 amino acids. The CDR3 protein is CASSLLASLSITDTQYF. Written as DNA, the CDR3 is TGTGCCAGCAGCTTGCTCGCGTCCCTATCGATCACAGATACGCAGTATTTT.

The chain links TRBV10-3 to TRBJ1-5; 7 bases align to TRBD1. Looked up from germline, CDR1 is ENHRY and CDR2 is SYGVKD. CDR3 length: 14 amino acids. With V trimmed by 6 bases and J by 6 bases, 8 bases remained unmatched. CDR3 region: CAISADREGQPQHF. The DNA of the CDR3 is TGTGCCATCAGCGCAGACAGGGAAGGTCAGCCCCAGCATTTT.

This chain links TRBV1 with TRBJ2-7; whether TRBD2, the table's D call, matches the DNA was not checked. TRBV1 is given as a pseudogene. There are 13 residues in the CDR3. DNA for the CDR3: TGCACCAGCGGTAGCGGGAGCTCCTACGAGCAGTACTTC. Encoded protein: CTSGSGSSYEQYF.

The rearrangement links TRBV7-9 to TRBJ2-3; perhaps D is TRBD1 or TRBD2 (6 bases each). CDR3 length equals 15 residues. V lost 3 bases and J lost 2, with 12 bases in between. CDR1 is SEHNR, CDR2 FQNEAQ, per germline (reference sequence). CDR3 DNA sequence: TGTGCCAGCAGCTTGGAGGGGACAAACACAGATACGCAGTATTTT. Amino acid sequence: CASSLEGTNTDTQYF.

The V gene is TRBV27, the J gene TRBJ2-7; D is possibly TRBD1 or TRBD2 (5 bases each). Germline CDR1 MNHEY, CDR2 SMNVEV (reference sequence). The CDR3 runs to 14 residues. Trimming shortened V by 10 bases and J by 5 bases, and 21 bases separated the two germline ends. CDR3 coding DNA: TGTGCCACCCGAAGGGTAACGGGGCTCCACGAGCAGTACTTC. This gives the protein CATRRVTGLHEQYF.

Comment on this clone: At the DNA level, this CDR3 is encoded by other sequences in the same sample as well. The chain carries TRBV6-5 and TRBJ1-1; D perhaps matches TRBD1 (6 bases). Trimming pared 6 bases from V and 2 bases from J, leaving 13 bases between. Germline V gene lookup returns CDR1 MNHEY and CDR2 SVGAGI. The CDR3 consists of 14 residues. The CDR3 nucleotides read TGTGCCAGCAGCCCGTGGGGGGCAAACACTGAAGCTTTCTTT. Residues: CASSPWGANTEAFF.

In the case of this clone: Other DNA sequences in the sample encode the same CDR3. This chain uses TRBV19 with TRBJ1-5; D is undetermined. Trimming took off 3 bases at V and 4 bases at J, with 7 bases between the two ends. This CDR3 spans 13 amino acids. The germline V gene encodes CDR1 LNHDA and CDR2 SQIVND (reference sequence). The CDR3: CASSISGNQPQHF. The CDR3 DNA reads as TGTGCCAGTAGTATTTCGGGGAATCAGCCCCAGCATTTT.

V is TRBV9 and J is TRBJ1-5; TRBD1 might be the D (5 bases). The CDR3 runs to 14 residues. V was clipped by 4 bases and J by 11 bases, with 19 bases between them. The germline CDR1 and CDR2 sequences are SGDLS and YYNGEE. The CDR3: CASSPRDLPEAQHF. CDR3 nucleotides: TGTGCCAGCAGCCCCCGGGACCTACCAGAGGCCCAGCATTTT.

The J gene is TRBJ2-7, the V gene TRBV29-1, with 11 bases that match TRBD2. The V gene's germline CDR1 is SQVTM and CDR2 ANQGSEA. The CDR3 sequence is 14 residues long. With V trimmed by 6 bases and J by 2 bases, 6 bases remained unmatched. The CDR3 nucleotides are TGCAGCGTGGGGACTAGCGGAGCTACCTACGAGCAGTACTTC. Translating gives CSVGTSGATYEQYF.

This clone showed up just once. J is TRBJ1-2 and V is TRBV4-1; possibly TRBD1 for D (5 bases). This CDR3 region has 15 residues. The V gene's germline CDR1 is MGHRA and CDR2 YSYEKL. V was cut by 3 bases and J by 2 bases, with 13 bases left in between. CDR3 in amino acids: CASSQTGLGNYGYTF. The DNA of the CDR3 is TGCGCCAGCAGCCAGACGGGACTCGGAAACTATGGCTACACCTTC.

The rearrangement joins TRBV30 to TRBJ1-2; D ambiguous. CDR3 length: 13 residues. Trimming took off 0 bases at V and 2 bases at J, with 7 bases between the two ends. Germline V gene sequence: CDR1 GTSNPN, CDR2 SVGIG (reference sequence). This CDR3 reads CAWSVLGNYGYTF. CDR3 bases: TGTGCCTGGAGTGTACTTGGGAACTATGGCTACACCTTC.

For the CDR3, the DNA is TGTGCCAGCAGCGTTACTAGCGGGGACAAAAACATTCAGTACTTC. It translates to CASSVTSGDKNIQYF. The chain uses TRBV6-4 and TRBJ2-4; the match to TRBD2 covers 10 bases. CDR1 and CDR2 from the germline V gene are MRHNA and SNTAGT. This CDR3 comprises 15 residues. The V gene end was trimmed by 6 bases and the J gene end by 3 bases; junction bases not matched to a gene: 5.

The gene calls are TRBV10-2 and TRBJ2-5; D perhaps matches TRBD2 (5 bases). The CDR3 spans 13 residues. CDR1 WSHSY and CDR2 SAAADI come from the germline V gene. V was clipped by 10 bases and J by 2 bases, with 14 bases between them. Written as DNA, the CDR3 is TGCGCCACCGGTCCAACTAGTCAAGAGACCCAGTACTTC. It codes for CATGPTSQETQYF.

This clone was recorded only once. Other DNA sequences within the sample encode an identical CDR3. The V call is TRBV7-3, the J call TRBJ2-3; D is unresolved. The CDR3 has 13 residues. Germline V gives CDR1 SGHTA, CDR2 FQGTGA. The V and J ends lost 2 bases and 6 bases respectively, with 9 bases between them. The CDR3 region is CASSLGQADTQYF. CDR3 bases: TGTGCCAGCAGCTTAGGTCAGGCTGATACGCAGTATTTT.

This chain connects TRBV18 to TRBJ2-1; D remains ambiguous. The CDR3 consists of 17 residues. In germline, CDR1 is KGHSH, CDR2 LQKENI. The V end was cut by 0 bases, the J end by 0 bases, with 12 bases between. The CDR3 bases are TGTGCCAGCTCACCACCGTCGGGCACCCGCTCCTACAATGAGCAGTTCTTC. The encoded protein is CASSPPSGTRSYNEQFF.

This sequence joins TRBV19 and TRBJ1-2; D not certain. There are 12 residues in the CDR3. The V gene lost 5 bases and the J gene lost 2 bases, with 6 bases spanning the gap. Germline V CDR1 and CDR2: LNHDA, SQIVND (reference sequence). This CDR3 is CASSAVNYGYTF. CDR3 in DNA: TGTGCCAGTAGTGCAGTGAACTATGGCTACACCTTC.

The chain uses TRBV5-4 and TRBJ2-1; 15 nucleotides line up with TRBD2. This CDR3 comprises 16 residues. Unmatched junction bases numbered 8, after V lost 4 bases and J lost 9 bases. Germline CDR1 SGHNT, CDR2 YYREEE (reference sequence). The CDR3 sequence: CASSPGTSGRFSEQFF. CDR3 sequence (DNA): TGTGCCAGCAGCCCCGGGACTAGCGGGAGGTTTTCTGAGCAGTTCTTC.

This sequence joins TRBV6-4 and TRBJ2-5, with 8 bases identical to TRBD1. The J call may be wrong; the DNA end is better matched by TRBJ2-7. The germline CDR1 and CDR2 sequences are MRHNA and SNTAGT. CDR3 size: 15 residues. CDR3 nucleotide sequence: TGTGCCAGCAGCATCGGGACAGGCAGCTCCTACGAGCAGTACTTC. It specifies CASSIGTGSSYEQYF.

The V and J genes are TRBV27 and TRBJ2-5; D is possibly TRBD1 (6 bases). V gave up 4 bases and J gave up 3 bases, with 18 bases separating them. Germline V lookup: CDR1 MNHEY, CDR2 SMNVEV (reference sequence). The CDR3 contains 16 residues. CDR3 residues: CASSSTSQGVKETQYF. The CDR3 coding sequence is TGTGCCAGCAGTTCTACATCACAGGGAGTTAAAGAGACCCAGTACTTC.

V gene TRBV28 combines with J gene TRBJ2-4; a possible D gene is TRBD2 (5 bases). Germline-derived CDR1 and CDR2 are MDHEN and SYDVKM. Trimming removed 2 bases from V and 5 bases from J, with 10 bases in between. The CDR3 loop spans 14 amino acids. The CDR3 DNA reads as TGTGCCAGCAGTTTAGGACTTAGCCAAAACATTCAGTACTTC. It translates to CASSLGLSQNIQYF.

This rearrangement joins TRBV28 to TRBJ2-7, with D maybe TRBD1 (5 bases). The germline V gene has CDR1 MDHEN and CDR2 SYDVKM. The CDR3 is 17 amino acids. V was clipped by 3 bases and J by 4 bases, with 22 bases between them. The CDR3 loop reads CASSLPLQVRYLYEQYF. As DNA, the CDR3 is TGTGCCAGCAGTTTGCCCCTACAGGTCCGTTACCTTTACGAGCAGTACTTC.

The chain is built from TRBV6-1 and TRBJ2-7; the D gene is possibly TRBD2 (6 bases). Between the trimmed V and J ends, which lost 7 bases and 7 bases, there was a span of 17 bases. Looked up from germline, CDR1 is MNHNS and CDR2 is SASEGT. The CDR3 runs 13 residues. The CDR3 coding sequence is TGTGCCAGCACGTCAAGCCCCGCGGGGGAGCAGTACTTC. Translation: CASTSSPAGEQYF.

The V gene is TRBV7-8, the J gene TRBJ2-7, with 7 bases aligning to TRBD1. The V segment lost 5 bases and the J segment 3 bases; nucleotides outside the gene matches: 7. Germline assignment: CDR1 SGHVS and CDR2 FQNEAQ. CDR3 size: 14 residues. CDR3 nucleotides: TGTGCCAGCAGCCTCCGGGACAGCTACTACGAGCAGTACTTC. Its translation is CASSLRDSYYEQYF. The whole variable domain, remainder taken from reference TRBV7-8 and TRBJ2-7, is GAGVSQSPRYKVAKRGQDVALRCDPISGHVSLFWYQQALGQGPEFLTYFQNEAQLDKSGLPSDRFFAERPEGSVSTLKIQRTQQEDSAVYLCASSLRDSYYEQYFGPGTRLTVT.